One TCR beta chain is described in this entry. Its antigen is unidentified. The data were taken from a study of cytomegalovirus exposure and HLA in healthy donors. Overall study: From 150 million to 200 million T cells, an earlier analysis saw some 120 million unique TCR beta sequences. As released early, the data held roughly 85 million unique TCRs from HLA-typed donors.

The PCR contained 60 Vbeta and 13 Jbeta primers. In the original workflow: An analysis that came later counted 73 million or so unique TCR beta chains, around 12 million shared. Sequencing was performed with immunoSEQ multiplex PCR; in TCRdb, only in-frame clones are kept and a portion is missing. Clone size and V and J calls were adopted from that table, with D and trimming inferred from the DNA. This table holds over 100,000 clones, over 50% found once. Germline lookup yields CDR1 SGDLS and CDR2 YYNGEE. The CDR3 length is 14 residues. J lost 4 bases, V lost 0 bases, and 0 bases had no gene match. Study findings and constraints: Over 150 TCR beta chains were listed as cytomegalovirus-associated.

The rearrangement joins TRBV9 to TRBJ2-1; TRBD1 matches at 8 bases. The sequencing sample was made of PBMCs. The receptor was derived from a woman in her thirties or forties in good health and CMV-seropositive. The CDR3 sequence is CASSVGDRYNEQFF. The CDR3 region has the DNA TGTGCCAGCAGCGTAGGGGACAGGTACAATGAGCAGTTCTTC.